A single sample is the source of the 10 T cell receptor beta chains below, sequenced in a study of beta chain features in type 1 diabetes. No cognate antigen is known for these TCRs. Notes on the study in general: For Type 1 diabetes patients, all four CD4+ subsets carried TCRB CDR3s that were moderately but significantly shorter.

Sequencing targeted expressed TCRB transcripts, as all isolated RNA had been reverse transcribed. The repertoire was sequenced with immunoSEQ multiplex PCR; TCRdb's copy has only in-frame clones and lacks some. The sample includes some 150,000 clones, roughly 9% of them seen just once. Sequencing input: central memory CD4+ T cells from blood. Receptors were obtained from a woman in her 30s with type 1 diabetes.

This clone was picked up a small number of times. V usage is TRBV29-1 and J usage is TRBJ2-5; D possibly corresponds to TRBD1 (6 bases). This CDR3 has 13 amino acids. Trimming pared 6 bases from V and 2 bases from J, leaving 13 bases between. Germline CDR1 reads SQVTM; CDR2 reads ANQGSEA. CDR3: CSVPHRVQETQYF. CDR3 DNA sequence: TGCAGCGTCCCGCACAGGGTACAAGAGACCCAGTACTTC.

The chain recombines TRBV5-4 with TRBJ1-1; D may be TRBD1 (5 bases). CDR3 length: 15 amino acids. The V end lost 4 bases, the J end lost 3 bases, and 16 bases lay between the germline ends. The germline CDR1 and CDR2 sequences are SGHNT and YYREEE (reference sequence). The CDR3 DNA follows: TGTGCCAGCAGCGATATTCAGGGTAGGCACACTGAAGCTTTCTTT. Its translation: CASSDIQGRHTEAFF.

This clone appeared a few times. The J gene is TRBJ2-1, the V gene TRBV7-2; D is undetermined. Trimming removed 1 base from V and 2 bases from J, with 6 bases in between. The CDR3 loop spans 14 amino acids. Germline loops: CDR1 SGHTA, CDR2 FQGNSA. The CDR3 DNA sequence: TGTGCCAGCAGCTTAGGGGCCACCTACAATGAGCAGTTCTTC. Amino acids: CASSLGATYNEQFF.

The gene calls are TRBV5-1 and TRBJ2-3; the match to TRBD2 covers 7 bases. There are 15 residues in the CDR3. Germline assignment: CDR1 SGHRS and CDR2 YFSETQ. Trimming removed 0 bases from V and 5 bases from J; junction bases left unmatched: 6. CDR3 sequence: CASSLGAGAGDTQYF. The DNA of the CDR3 is TGCGCCAGCAGCTTGGGTGCGGGAGCGGGAGATACGCAGTATTTT.

This clone was counted a few times. The chain couples TRBV29-1 to TRBJ2-1; 12 bases fit TRBD2. CDR3 length: 14 amino acids. With V trimmed by 6 bases and J by 5 bases, 5 bases remained unmatched. CDR1 and CDR2 from the germline V gene are SQVTM and ANQGSEA. Here the CDR3 DNA reads TGCAGCGTAGGGCGACTAGCGGGAGACAATGAGCAGTTCTTC. This translates into CSVGRLAGDNEQFF.

The chain joins TRBV5-1 to TRBJ2-2; TRBD2 matches 14 bases. CDR3 length equals 18 residues. The ends lost 4 bases at V and 4 bases at J; junction bases unmatched: 9. Germline CDR1 reads SGHRS; CDR2 reads YFSETQ. This chain's CDR3 is CASSGGLAGASGTGELFF. The CDR3 DNA is TGCGCCAGCAGCGGGGGACTAGCGGGAGCGTCTGGCACCGGGGAGCTGTTTTTT.

This clone has only a few counts. The chain carries TRBV28 and TRBJ2-3; D is perhaps TRBD2 (5 bases). This CDR3 comprises 16 residues. Trimming left V 5 bases short and J 3 bases short, with 18 bases between. Germline V gene sequence: CDR1 MDHEN, CDR2 SYDVKM. CDR3 protein: CASSPGAGEWTDTQYF. The CDR3 nucleotides are TGTGCCAGCAGTCCCGGAGCCGGGGAGTGGACAGATACGCAGTATTTT.

There are a few counts of this clone. DNA of the CDR3: TGCGCCAGCAGCCCCAACCGACTAGCAGGTCAGCCCCAGCATTTT. This codes for CASSPNRLAGQPQHF. This chain joins TRBV4-1 and TRBJ1-5; D remains ambiguous. The CDR3 is 15 amino acids. Trimming pared 4 bases from V and 6 bases from J, leaving 16 bases between. Germline V gives CDR1 MGHRA, CDR2 YSYEKL.

This chain uses TRBV28 with TRBJ1-1, with D hard to call. Per germline, CDR1 MDHEN and CDR2 SYDVKM. CDR3 length equals 14 residues. V was pared by 10 bases and J by 0 bases, with 15 bases between. As DNA, the CDR3 is TGTGCCATTTCGGGTAACCGAATGAACACTGAAGCTTTCTTT. Translating gives CAISGNRMNTEAFF.

This sequence joins TRBV28 and TRBJ2-1; unclear D gene. With 4 bases removed from V and 0 bases from J, the gap between germline ends came to 16 bases. The CDR3 has 17 amino acids. The germline V gene encodes CDR1 MDHEN and CDR2 SYDVKM. The CDR3 DNA follows: TGTGCCAGCAGTTCCTTCATTCAGGATAGCTCCTACAATGAGCAGTTCTTC. Protein: CASSSFIQDSSYNEQFF.